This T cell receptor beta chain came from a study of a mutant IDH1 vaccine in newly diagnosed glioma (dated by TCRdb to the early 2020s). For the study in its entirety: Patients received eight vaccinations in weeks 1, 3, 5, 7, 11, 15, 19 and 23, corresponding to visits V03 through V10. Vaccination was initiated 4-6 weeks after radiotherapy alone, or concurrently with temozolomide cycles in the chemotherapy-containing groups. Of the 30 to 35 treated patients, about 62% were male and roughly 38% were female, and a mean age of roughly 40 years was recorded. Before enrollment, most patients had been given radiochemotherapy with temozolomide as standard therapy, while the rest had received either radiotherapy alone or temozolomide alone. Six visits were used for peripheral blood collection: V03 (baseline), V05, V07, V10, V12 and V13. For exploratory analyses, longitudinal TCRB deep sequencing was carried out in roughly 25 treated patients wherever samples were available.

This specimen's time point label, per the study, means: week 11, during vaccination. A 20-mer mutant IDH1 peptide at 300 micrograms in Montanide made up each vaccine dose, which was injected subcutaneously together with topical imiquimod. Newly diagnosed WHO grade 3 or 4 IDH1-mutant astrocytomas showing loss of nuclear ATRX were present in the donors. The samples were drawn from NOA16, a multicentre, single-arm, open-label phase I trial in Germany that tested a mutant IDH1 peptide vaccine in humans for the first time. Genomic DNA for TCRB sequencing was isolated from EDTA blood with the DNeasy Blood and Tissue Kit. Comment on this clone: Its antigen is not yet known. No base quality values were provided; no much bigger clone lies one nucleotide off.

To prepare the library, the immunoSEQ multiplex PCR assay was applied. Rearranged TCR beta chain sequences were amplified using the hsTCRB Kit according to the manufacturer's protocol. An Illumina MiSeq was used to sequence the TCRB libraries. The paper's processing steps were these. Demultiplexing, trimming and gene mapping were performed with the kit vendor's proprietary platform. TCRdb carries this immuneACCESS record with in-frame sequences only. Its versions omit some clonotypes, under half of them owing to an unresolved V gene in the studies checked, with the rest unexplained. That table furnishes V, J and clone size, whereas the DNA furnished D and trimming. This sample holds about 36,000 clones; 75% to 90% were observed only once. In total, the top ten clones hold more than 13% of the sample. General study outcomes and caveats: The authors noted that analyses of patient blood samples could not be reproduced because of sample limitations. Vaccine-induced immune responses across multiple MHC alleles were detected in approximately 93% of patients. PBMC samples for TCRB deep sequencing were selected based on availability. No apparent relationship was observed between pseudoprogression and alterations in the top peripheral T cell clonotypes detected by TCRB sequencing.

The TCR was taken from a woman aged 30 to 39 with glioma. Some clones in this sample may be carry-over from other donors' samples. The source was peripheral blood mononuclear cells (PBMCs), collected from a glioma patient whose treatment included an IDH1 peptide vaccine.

The sequence in DNA is TGTGCCAGCAGCGTGCGGACTAGCGGGGTGACCGGGGAGCTGTTTTTT. Its amino acids are CASSVRTSGVTGELFF. The sequence links TRBV9 to TRBJ2-2; 12 bases in the middle match TRBD2. Here V drops 2 bases and J drops 5 bases, and the junction holds 4 bases not matched to any gene. Including cysteine and phenylalanine, the CDR3 has 16 amino acids. Only CDR3 DNA is held: 48 bases, read in frame from base 1. Via the germline V gene, CDR1 is SGDLS and CDR2 YYNGEE.